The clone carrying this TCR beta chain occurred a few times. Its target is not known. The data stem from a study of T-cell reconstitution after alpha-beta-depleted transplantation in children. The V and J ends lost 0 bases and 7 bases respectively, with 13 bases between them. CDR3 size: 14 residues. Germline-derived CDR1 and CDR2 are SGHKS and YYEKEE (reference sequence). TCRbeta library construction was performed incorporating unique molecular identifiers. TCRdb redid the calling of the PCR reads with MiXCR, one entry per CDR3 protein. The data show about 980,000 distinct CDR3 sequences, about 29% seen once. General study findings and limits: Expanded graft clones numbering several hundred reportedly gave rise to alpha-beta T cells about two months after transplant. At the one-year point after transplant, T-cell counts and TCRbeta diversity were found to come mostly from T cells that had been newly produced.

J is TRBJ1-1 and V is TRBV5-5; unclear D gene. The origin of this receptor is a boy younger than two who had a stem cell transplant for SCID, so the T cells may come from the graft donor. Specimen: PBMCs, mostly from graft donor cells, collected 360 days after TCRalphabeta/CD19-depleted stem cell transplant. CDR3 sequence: CASSLGLAAIEAFF. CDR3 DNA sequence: TGTGCCAGCAGCTTGGGCCTGGCGGCGATTGAAGCTTTCTTT.